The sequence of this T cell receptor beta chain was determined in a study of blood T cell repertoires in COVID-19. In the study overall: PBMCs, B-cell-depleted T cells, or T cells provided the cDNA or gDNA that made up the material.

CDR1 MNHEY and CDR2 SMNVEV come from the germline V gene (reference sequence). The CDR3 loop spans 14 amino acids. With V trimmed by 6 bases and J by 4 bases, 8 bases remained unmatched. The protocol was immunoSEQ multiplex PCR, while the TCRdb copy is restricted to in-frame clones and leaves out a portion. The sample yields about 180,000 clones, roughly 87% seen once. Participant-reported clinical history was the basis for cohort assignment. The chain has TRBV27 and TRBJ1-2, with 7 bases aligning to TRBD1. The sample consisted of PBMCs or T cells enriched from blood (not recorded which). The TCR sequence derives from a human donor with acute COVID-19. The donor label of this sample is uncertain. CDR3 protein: CASSPGQSRYGYTF. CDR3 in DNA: TGTGCCAGCAGCCCGGGACAGAGTCGCTATGGCTACACCTTC.